This T cell receptor beta chain emerged from a study of T cells in Graves' hyperthyroidism and ophthalmopathy. Regarding the study as a whole: Most expanded thyroid clonotypes above 0.001 recurred in blood. Ophthalmopathy was model-predicted a median approximately 6.9 months pre-onset.

Remarks on this clonotype: Its antigen remains unidentified.

Germline V lookup: CDR1 SGHVT, CDR2 SQSDAQ. The CDR3 contains 16 residues. Deletions cut 4 bases from V and 0 bases from J, with 12 bases between. The TCR beta CDR3 regions underwent amplification using RNA transcripts as the source. An initial round of RT-PCR targeting the TCR CDR3 relied on the HTBI primer set. TCRdb reanalysed the multiplex PCR reads using MiXCR and keeps one entry per CDR3 protein. In the table there are about 640,000 distinct CDR3 sequences, 45% of which are singletons. Every diagnosis used clinical symptoms, serum thyroxine and TRAb, thyroid ultrasound and orbital computed tomography.

The chain combines TRBV7-4 with TRBJ1-4; tentative D call: TRBD1 (6 bases). The sequence was obtained from an adult man with Graves' disease, either hyperthyroidism or ophthalmopathy (not recorded which). Input material: peripheral blood or thyroid tissue (not recorded which). CDR3 protein: CASSYRDTTTNEKLFF. The CDR3 DNA reads TGTGCCAGCAGCTACCGGGACACGACAACTAATGAAAAACTGTTTTTT.